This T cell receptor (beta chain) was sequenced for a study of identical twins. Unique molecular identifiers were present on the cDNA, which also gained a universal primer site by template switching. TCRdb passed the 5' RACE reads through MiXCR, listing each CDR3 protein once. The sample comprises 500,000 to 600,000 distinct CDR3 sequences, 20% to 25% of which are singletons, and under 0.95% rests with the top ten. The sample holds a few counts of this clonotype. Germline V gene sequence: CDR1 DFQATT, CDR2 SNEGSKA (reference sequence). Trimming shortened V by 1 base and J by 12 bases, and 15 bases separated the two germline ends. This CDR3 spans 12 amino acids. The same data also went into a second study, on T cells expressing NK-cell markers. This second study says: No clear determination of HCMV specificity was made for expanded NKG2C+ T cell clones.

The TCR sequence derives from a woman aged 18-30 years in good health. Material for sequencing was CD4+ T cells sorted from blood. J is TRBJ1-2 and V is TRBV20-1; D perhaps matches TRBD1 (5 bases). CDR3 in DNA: TGCAGTGCTAGAGTGGGGGGGGTTATACACACCTTC. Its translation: CSARVGGVIHTF.